The 6 T cell receptor beta chains below come from one sample, sequenced in a study of cytomegalovirus exposure and HLA in healthy donors. The primer mix had 60 Vbeta and 13 Jbeta primers. Profiling relied on immunoSEQ multiplex PCR, and the TCRdb table lists in-frame clones only, not all of them. The sample records some 95,000 clones, roughly 73% being singletons. Sequenced material: PBMCs. The receptor set was obtained from a man aged 45-65 years in good health and CMV-seropositive.

A remark on this clone: Other nucleotide sequences from this sample produce the same CDR3. The V gene is TRBV7-9, the J gene TRBJ2-7, with 7 nucleotides matching TRBD1. The CDR3 is made up of 14 amino acids. Germline V gene lookup returns CDR1 SEHNR and CDR2 FQNEAQ (reference sequence). V lost 1 base to trimming and J lost 4 bases; unmatched junction nucleotides: 4. This CDR3 is CASSLEGARYEQYF. CDR3 in DNA: TGTGCCAGCAGCTTAGAGGGGGCGCGGTACGAGCAGTACTTC.

CDR3: CASSPMDRRLFF. The CDR3, as DNA: TGTGCCAGCTCACCAATGGACAGGAGACTGTTTTTT. The rearrangement uses TRBV18 and TRBJ1-4; the match to TRBD1 covers 7 bases. CDR1 is KGHSH, CDR2 LQKENI, per germline. The V gene end was trimmed by 2 bases and the J gene end by 13 bases; junction bases not matched to a gene: 4. The CDR3 length is 12 residues.

The chain uses TRBV28 and TRBJ1-2; 7 bases are a match to TRBD1. The CDR3 is made up of 14 amino acids. The V gene end was trimmed by 3 bases and the J gene end by 10 bases; junction bases not matched to a gene: 11. The germline CDR1 and CDR2 sequences are MDHEN and SYDVKM. Written as DNA, the CDR3 is TGTGCCAGCAGTTTCACATCGACACAGGGGATCTACACCTTC. Encoded protein: CASSFTSTQGIYTF.

This chain's CDR3 is CACKRVGGSPLHF. CDR3 in DNA: TGTGCCTGCAAGCGGGTTGGTGGTTCACCCCTCCACTTT. The chain recombines TRBV30 with TRBJ1-6; D is unclear. Germline V gene data show CDR1 as GTSNPN and CDR2 as SVGIG (reference sequence). The CDR3 is made up of 13 amino acids. V lost 6 bases and J lost 9, with 15 bases in between.

This chain links TRBV28 with TRBJ1-1; D unclear. From germline, CDR1 is MDHEN and CDR2 SYDVKM. V dropped 3 bases and J dropped 8 bases, with 7 bases sitting between them. The CDR3 covers 11 residues. The CDR3 here is CASSFNGEAFF. The CDR3 DNA reads as TGTGCCAGCAGTTTTAACGGGGAAGCTTTCTTT.

CDR3 nucleotide sequence: TGTGCCAGCAGCGTATCCGTAAACACCATATATTTT. Protein product: CASSVSVNTIYF. The genes are TRBV9 and TRBJ1-3; D remains ambiguous. Germline CDR1 is SGDLS and CDR2 is YYNGEE. V dropped 1 base and J dropped 6 bases, with 5 bases sitting between them. This CDR3 comprises 12 residues.